This T cell receptor (beta chain) was documented in a study of blood T cell repertoires in COVID-19. The overall study: Spain, Italy and the United States supplied samples that represented acute and convalescent COVID-19. The cDNA or gDNA used as material had been derived from T cells, B-cell-depleted T cells, or PBMCs.

Methods used by the authors: Nucleated cell number was recorded as an estimate derived from reference gene primer amplification. Assay: immunoSEQ multiplex PCR; the TCRdb copy retains only in-frame clones and omits some. The V and J calls and clone size come from that table; D and trimming were worked out from the DNA. The repertoire holds roughly 240,000 clones, with 84% as singletons. Germline V CDR1 and CDR2: LNHDA, SQIVND (reference sequence). The CDR3 has 14 amino acids. Trimming removed 5 bases at V and 5 bases at J, with 15 bases between. The specimen sequenced was peripheral blood. The receptor was derived from a man between 35 and 55 years old who had recovered from COVID-19. This sequence joins TRBV19 and TRBJ1-2; tentatively, D is TRBD1 (5 bases). CDR3 sequence reads: CASSVGGAGYGYTF. CDR3 sequence (DNA): TGTGCCAGTAGTGTGGGAGGGGCGGGATATGGCTACACCTTC.